One and the same sample provided the 10 T cell receptor beta chains below, sequenced in a study of vaccination effects on CD4 cells after COVID-19. Measured with immunoSEQ multiplex PCR; TCRdb has only the in-frame clones, and not every one. The sample shows tens of thousands of clones, roughly 73% of them seen only once. Peptide-pool stimulation followed by sequencing identified expanded antigen-specific CD4+ clonotypes in the ViraFEST assay. Upon completion of around eleven days in culture, CD4+ T cells were isolated. No antigen has been assigned to these receptors. This sample comprised CD4+ T cells from PBMCs cultured with HCoV-229E spike peptides, obtained before COVID-19 vaccination. The receptors were sampled from a human donor who received a COVID-19 vaccine.

The rearrangement joins TRBV6-5 to TRBJ2-5, with D perhaps TRBD1 (6 bases). Germline V lookup: CDR1 MNHEY, CDR2 SVGAGI. V was clipped by 7 bases and J by 1 base, with 13 bases between them. The CDR3 totals 14 residues. The CDR3 bases are TGTGCCAGCACCAGAACAGGGTTCCAAGAGACCCAGTACTTC. Translating gives CASTRTGFQETQYF.

This sequence joins TRBV14 and TRBJ1-6; perhaps TRBD1 as D (6 bases). The CDR3 spans 15 residues. V was cut by 1 base and J by 9 bases, with 13 bases left in between. Germline V gene lookup returns CDR1 SGHDN and CDR2 FVKESK. In DNA form, the CDR3 reads TGTGCCAGCAGCCAAGCAAGGGGGGCGGCTTCACCCCTCCACTTT. Translating it yields CASSQARGAASPLHF.

This clone has only one observation. The chain couples TRBV6-2 or TRBV6-3 to TRBJ1-2; no clear D. CDR1 and CDR2 from the germline V gene are MNHEY and SVGEGT. The ends were cut back, 4 bases at V and 3 bases at J, with 15 bases in the middle. The CDR3 runs 15 residues. The CDR3 DNA reads as TGTGCCAGCAGTTCCCTAGAAGAAAGATACTATGGCTACACCTTC. Its translation is CASSSLEERYYGYTF.

This chain joins TRBV6-2 or TRBV6-3 and TRBJ1-1; D gene uncertain. The CDR3 length is 12 residues. Germline loops: CDR1 MNHEY, CDR2 SVGEGT. Deletions cut 5 bases from V and 7 bases from J, with 11 bases between. CDR3: CASSHYVGEAFF. The CDR3 DNA follows: TGTGCCAGCAGTCATTACGTGGGTGAAGCTTTCTTT.

J is TRBJ2-3 and V is TRBV5-8, with D possibly called TRBD1 or TRBD2 (5 bases each). CDR1 and CDR2 (germline): SGHTS, YDEGEE. There are 15 residues in the CDR3. The V end lost 2 bases, the J end lost 5 bases, and 15 bases lay between the germline ends. The CDR3 DNA sequence: TGTGCCAGCAGCTTTGGGGGACCCCTTGGAGATACGCAGTATTTT. Translation: CASSFGGPLGDTQYF.

V gene TRBV6-5 combines with J gene TRBJ2-1; 11 nucleotides match TRBD2. The length of the CDR3 is 16 residues. Germline V CDR1 and CDR2: MNHEY, SVGAGI. The V and J ends lost 2 bases and 5 bases, in that order; junction bases with no gene match: 5. CDR3 sequence (DNA): TGTGCCAGCAGTTACAGTAGCGGGGGGGCCAACAATGAGCAGTTCTTC. Protein sequence: CASSYSSGGANNEQFF.

J is TRBJ1-6 and V is TRBV30; D not certain. Trimming removed 0 bases at V and 5 bases at J, with 14 bases between. This CDR3 has 16 residues. CDR1 GTSNPN and CDR2 SVGIG come from the germline V gene (reference sequence). CDR3 DNA: TGTGCCTGGAGTGTATTAGGGTACAGCGATAATTCACCCCTCCACTTT. This encodes CAWSVLGYSDNSPLHF.

CDR3 in DNA: TGTGCCTGGAAAAGGGGGCGCGGTGAGAACATTCAGTACTTC. It specifies CAWKRGRGENIQYF. The chain links TRBV30 to TRBJ2-4, with 7 positions matching TRBD1. The germline CDR1 and CDR2 sequences are GTSNPN and SVGIG (reference sequence). This CDR3 comprises 14 residues. The junction had 10 bases not matched to a gene; V was cut back by 4 bases and J by 7 bases. Looking up the rest from reference TRBV30 and TRBJ2-4 gives the full variable domain: SQTIHQWPATLVQPVGSPLSLECTVEGTSNPNLYWYRQAAGRGLQLLFYSVGIGQISSEVPQNLSASRPQDRQFILSSKKLLLSDSGFYLCAWKRGRGENIQYFGAGTRLSVL.

V gene TRBV14 combines with J gene TRBJ1-1; D is ambiguous. V was cut by 0 bases and J by 2 bases, with 10 bases left in between. The CDR3 sequence is 15 residues long. The V gene's germline CDR1 is SGHDN and CDR2 FVKESK. The CDR3 DNA reads as TGTGCCAGCAGCCAAGATTTGTTTCTAAACACTGAAGCTTTCTTT. Protein: CASSQDLFLNTEAFF.

The chain carries TRBV5-4 and TRBJ1-2, with 11 positions matching TRBD1. Per germline, CDR1 SGHNT and CDR2 YYREEE (reference sequence). V shed 4 bases, J shed 3 bases, and the junction held 11 bases outside the gene matches. CDR3 length: 17 residues. CDR3 region: CASSPRTGGSSDYGYTF. CDR3 nucleotide sequence: TGTGCCAGCAGCCCACGGACAGGGGGCTCGTCGGACTATGGCTACACCTTC.